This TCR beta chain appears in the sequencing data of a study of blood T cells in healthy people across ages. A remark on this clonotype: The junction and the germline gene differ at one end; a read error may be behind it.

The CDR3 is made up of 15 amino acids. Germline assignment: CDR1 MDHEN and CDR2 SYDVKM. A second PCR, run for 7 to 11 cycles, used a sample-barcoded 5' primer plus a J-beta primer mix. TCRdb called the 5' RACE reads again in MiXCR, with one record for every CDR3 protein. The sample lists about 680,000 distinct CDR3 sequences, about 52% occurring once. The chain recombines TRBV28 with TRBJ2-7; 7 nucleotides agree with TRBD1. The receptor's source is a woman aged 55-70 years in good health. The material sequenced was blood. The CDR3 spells CASSAPGQISCEQYF. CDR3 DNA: TGTGCCAGCAGCGCACCGGGACAGATCTCCTGCGAGCAGTACTTC.